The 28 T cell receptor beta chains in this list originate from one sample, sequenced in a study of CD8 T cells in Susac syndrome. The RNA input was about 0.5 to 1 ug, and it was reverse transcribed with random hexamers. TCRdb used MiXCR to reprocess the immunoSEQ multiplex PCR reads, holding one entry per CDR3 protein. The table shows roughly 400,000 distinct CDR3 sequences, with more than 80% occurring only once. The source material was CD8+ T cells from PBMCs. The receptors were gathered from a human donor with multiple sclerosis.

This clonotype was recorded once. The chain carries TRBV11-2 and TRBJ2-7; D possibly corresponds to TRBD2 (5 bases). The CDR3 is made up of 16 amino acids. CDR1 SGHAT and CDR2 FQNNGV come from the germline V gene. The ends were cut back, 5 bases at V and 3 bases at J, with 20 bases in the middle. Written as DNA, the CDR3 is TGTGCCAGCAGCCCACTCATGTTAGGGAGCCTCTACGAGCAGTACTTC. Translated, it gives CASSPLMLGSLYEQYF.

CDR3 in DNA: TGTGCCAGCAGTTTTTGGACAGGGGCAAGAGGAATCCCTAATCAGCCCCAGCATTTT. The encoded protein is CASSFWTGARGIPNQPQHF. This chain connects TRBV12-3 or TRBV12-4 to TRBJ1-5; 9 positions match TRBD1. This CDR3 contains 19 residues. V trimming: 3 bases; J trimming: 4 bases; junction bases outside the gene matches: 16.

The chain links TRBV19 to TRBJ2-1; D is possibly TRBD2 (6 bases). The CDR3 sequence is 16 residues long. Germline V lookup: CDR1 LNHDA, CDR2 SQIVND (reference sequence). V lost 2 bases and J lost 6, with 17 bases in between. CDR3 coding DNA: TGTGCCAGTAGTATACTTCGGGAGTCCGCCACCAATGAGCAGTTCTTC. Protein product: CASSILRESATNEQFF.

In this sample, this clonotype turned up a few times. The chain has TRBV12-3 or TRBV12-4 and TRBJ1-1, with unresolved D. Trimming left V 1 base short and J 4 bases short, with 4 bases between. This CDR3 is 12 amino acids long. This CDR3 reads CASSLGLTEAFF. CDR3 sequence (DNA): TGTGCCAGCAGTTTAGGGCTCACTGAAGCTTTCTTT.

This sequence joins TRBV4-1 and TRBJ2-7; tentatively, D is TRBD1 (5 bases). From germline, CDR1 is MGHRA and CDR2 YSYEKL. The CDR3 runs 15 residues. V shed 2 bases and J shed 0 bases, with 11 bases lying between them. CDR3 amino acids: CASSQLRDSSYEQYF. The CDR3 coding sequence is TGCGCCAGCAGCCAACTCAGGGATTCCTCCTACGAGCAGTACTTC.

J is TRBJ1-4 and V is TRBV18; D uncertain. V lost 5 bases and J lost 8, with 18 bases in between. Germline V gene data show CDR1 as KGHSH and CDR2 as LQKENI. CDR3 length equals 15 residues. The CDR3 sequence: CASSKGTPEEEKLFF. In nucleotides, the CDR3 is TGTGCCAGCTCAAAAGGTACCCCGGAGGAGGAAAAACTGTTTTTT. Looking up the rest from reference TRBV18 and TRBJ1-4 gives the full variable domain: NAGVMQNPRHLVRRRGQEARLRCSPMKGHSHVYWYRQLPEEGLKFMVYLQKENIIDESGMPKERFSAEFPKEGPSILRIQQVVRGDSAAYFCASSKGTPEEEKLFFGSGTQLSVL.

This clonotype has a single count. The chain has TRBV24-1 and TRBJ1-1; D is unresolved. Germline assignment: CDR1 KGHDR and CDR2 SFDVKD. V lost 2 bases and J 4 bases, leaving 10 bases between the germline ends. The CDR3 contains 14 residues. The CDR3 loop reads CATSDWRAGTEAFF. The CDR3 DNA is TGTGCCACCAGTGATTGGCGGGCCGGCACTGAAGCTTTCTTT.

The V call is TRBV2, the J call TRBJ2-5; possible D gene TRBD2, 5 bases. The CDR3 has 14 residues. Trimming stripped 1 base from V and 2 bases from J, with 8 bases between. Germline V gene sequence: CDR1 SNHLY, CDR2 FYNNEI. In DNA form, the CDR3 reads TGTGCCAGCAGTGAAGGAGCGGAACAAGAGACCCAGTACTTC. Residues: CASSEGAEQETQYF.

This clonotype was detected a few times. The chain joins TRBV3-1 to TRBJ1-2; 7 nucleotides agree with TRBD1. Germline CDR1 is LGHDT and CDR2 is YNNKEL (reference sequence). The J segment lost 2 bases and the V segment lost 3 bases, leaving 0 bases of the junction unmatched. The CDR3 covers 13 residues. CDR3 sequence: CASSQTGNYGYTF. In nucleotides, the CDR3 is TGTGCCAGCAGCCAGACAGGGAACTATGGCTACACCTTC.

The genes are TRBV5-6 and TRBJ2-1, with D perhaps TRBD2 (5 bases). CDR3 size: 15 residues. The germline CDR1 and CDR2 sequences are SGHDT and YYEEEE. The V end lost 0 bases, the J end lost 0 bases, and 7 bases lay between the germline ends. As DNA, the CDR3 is TGTGCCAGCAGCTTGGGAGGGCTCTCCTACAATGAGCAGTTCTTC. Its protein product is CASSLGGLSYNEQFF.

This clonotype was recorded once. The CDR3 reads CAISGTGTETSYNEQFF. In nucleotides, the CDR3 is TGTGCCATCAGTGGGACAGGGACCGAGACCTCCTACAATGAGCAGTTCTTC. This chain connects TRBV10-3 to TRBJ2-1; 8 bases map to TRBD1. CDR1 is ENHRY, CDR2 SYGVKD, per germline. The junction had 8 bases not matched to a gene; V was cut back by 4 bases and J by 0 bases. The CDR3 has 17 residues.

CDR3 bases: TGCGCCAGCAGCCAAGATCCGGACAGGGGGAGGGAAAAACTGTTTTTT. Amino acids: CASSQDPDRGREKLFF. The rearrangement joins TRBV4-1 to TRBJ1-4; 10 bases align to TRBD1. The CDR3 runs to 16 residues. V dropped 0 bases and J dropped 8; count of bases not matched to a gene: 6. Germline CDR1 reads MGHRA; CDR2 reads YSYEKL.

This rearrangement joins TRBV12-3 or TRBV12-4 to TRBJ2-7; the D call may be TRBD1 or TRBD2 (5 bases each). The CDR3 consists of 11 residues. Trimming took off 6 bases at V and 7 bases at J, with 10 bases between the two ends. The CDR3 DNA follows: TGTGCCAGCAGCGCCGAGGGGGAGCAGTACTTC. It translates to CASSAEGEQYF.

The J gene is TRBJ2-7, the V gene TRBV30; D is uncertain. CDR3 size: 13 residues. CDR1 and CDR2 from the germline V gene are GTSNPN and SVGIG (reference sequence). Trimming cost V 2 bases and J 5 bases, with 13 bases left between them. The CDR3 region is CAWSPNSLDEQYF. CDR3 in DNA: TGTGCCTGGAGTCCTAACTCCCTCGACGAGCAGTACTTC.

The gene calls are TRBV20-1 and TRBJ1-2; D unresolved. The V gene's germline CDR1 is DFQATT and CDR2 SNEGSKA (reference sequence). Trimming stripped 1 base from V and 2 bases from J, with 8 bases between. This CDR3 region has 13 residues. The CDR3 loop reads CSARGSGNYGYTF. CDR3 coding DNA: TGCAGTGCTAGAGGCAGCGGAAACTATGGCTACACCTTC.

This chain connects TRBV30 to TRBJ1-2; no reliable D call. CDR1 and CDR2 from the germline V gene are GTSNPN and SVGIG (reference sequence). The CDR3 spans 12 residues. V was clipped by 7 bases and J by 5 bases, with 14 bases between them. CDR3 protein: CASDRVPYGYTF. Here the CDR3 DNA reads TGTGCCTCCGACCGGGTCCCATATGGCTACACCTTC.

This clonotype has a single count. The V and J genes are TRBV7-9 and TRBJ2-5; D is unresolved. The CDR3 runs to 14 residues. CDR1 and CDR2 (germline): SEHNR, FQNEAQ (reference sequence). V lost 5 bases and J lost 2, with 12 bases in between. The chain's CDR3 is CASSPPSTQETQYF. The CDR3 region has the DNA TGTGCCAGCAGCCCACCCAGTACACAAGAGACCCAGTACTTC.

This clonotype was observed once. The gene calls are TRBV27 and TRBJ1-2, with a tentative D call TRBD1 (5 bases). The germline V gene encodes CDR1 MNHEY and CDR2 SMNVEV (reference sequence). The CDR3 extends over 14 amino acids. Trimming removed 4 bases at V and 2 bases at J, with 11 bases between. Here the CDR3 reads CASSSGLLNYGYTF. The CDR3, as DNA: TGTGCCAGCAGTTCGGGACTTCTGAACTATGGCTACACCTTC.

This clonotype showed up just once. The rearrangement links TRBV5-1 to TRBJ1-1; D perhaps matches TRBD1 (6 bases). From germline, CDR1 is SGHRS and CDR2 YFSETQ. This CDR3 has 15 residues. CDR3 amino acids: CPWMGGARVNTEAFF. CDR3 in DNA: TGCCCCTGGATGGGGGGCGCACGGGTGAACACTGAAGCTTTCTTT.

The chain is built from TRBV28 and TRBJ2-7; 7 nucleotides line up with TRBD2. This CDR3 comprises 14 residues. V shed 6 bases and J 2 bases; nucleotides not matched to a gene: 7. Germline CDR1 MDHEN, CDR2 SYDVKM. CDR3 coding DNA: TGTGCCAGCAGACCCGCGGGGGTAGCCTACGAGCAGTACTTC. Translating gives CASRPAGVAYEQYF.

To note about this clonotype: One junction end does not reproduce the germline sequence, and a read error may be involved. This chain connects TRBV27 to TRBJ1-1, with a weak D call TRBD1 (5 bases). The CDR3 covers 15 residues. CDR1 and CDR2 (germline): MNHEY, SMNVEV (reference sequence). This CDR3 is CANSPPFGGNTEAFF. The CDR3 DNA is TGTGCCAACAGTCCCCCTTTTGGGGGAAACACTGAAGCTTTCTTT.

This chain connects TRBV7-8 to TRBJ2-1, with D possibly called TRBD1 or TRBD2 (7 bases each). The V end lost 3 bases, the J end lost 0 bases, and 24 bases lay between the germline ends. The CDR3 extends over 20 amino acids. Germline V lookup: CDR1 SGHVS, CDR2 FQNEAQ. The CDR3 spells CASSLDQGGDYFFSYNEQFF. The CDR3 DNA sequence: TGTGCCAGCAGCTTGGACCAGGGGGGGGATTACTTTTTCTCCTACAATGAGCAGTTCTTC.

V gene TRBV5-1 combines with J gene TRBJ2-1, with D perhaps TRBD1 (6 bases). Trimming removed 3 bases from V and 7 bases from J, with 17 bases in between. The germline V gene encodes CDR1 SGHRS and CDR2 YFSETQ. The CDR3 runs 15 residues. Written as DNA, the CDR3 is TGCGCCAGCAGCTCCGGGGCAGGGGTAGAGAATGAGCAGTTCTTC. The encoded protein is CASSSGAGVENEQFF.

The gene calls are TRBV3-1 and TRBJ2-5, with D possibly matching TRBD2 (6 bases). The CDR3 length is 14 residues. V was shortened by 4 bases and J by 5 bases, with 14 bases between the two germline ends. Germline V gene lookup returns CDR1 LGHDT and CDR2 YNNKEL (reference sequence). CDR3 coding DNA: TGTGCCAGCAGCCCCGCGGCGGGATGGGAGACCCAGTACTTC. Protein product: CASSPAAGWETQYF.

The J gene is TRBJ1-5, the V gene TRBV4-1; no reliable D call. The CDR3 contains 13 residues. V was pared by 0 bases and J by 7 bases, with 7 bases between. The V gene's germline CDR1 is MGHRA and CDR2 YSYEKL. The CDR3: CASSQEVGQPQHF. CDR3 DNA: TGCGCCAGCAGCCAAGAGGTTGGGCAGCCCCAGCATTTT.

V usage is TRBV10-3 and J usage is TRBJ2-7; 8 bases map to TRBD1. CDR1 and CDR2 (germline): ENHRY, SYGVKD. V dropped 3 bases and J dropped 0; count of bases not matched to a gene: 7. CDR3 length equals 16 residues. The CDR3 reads CAISDPGQGLSYEQYF. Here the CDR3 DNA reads TGTGCCATCAGTGATCCAGGACAGGGTCTCTCCTACGAGCAGTACTTC.

CDR3 nucleotide sequence: TGTGCCAGCAGTTACCGGAGGAGTGAGCAGTTCTTC. Its protein product is CASSYRRSEQFF. The chain employs TRBV6-5 and TRBJ2-1; TRBD2 is a possible D gene (5 bases). The CDR3 loop spans 12 amino acids. Germline V gene data show CDR1 as MNHEY and CDR2 as SVGAGI. Deletions cut 2 bases from V and 9 bases from J, with 8 bases between.

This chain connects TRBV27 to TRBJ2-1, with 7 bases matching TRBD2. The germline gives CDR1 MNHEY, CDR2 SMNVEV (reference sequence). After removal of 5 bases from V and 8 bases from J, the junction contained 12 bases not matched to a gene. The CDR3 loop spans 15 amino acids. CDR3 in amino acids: CASSPRLASYHEQFF. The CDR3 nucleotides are TGTGCCAGCAGTCCTAGACTAGCAAGTTACCATGAGCAGTTCTTC.